This T cell receptor beta chain was recovered during a study of tumor and adjacent non-tumor tissue in lung cancer. In the study overall: Samples averaged around 4 million productive TCRbeta reads each.

Three rounds of nested PCR, following a modified ARM-PCR protocol, produced the TCRbeta library. MiXCR, applied by TCRdb to the multiplex PCR reads, yields one record per CDR3 protein. This table has approximately 80,000 distinct CDR3 sequences, approximately 80% appearing once. As for this clonotype: Its specificity is not known.

The template was RNA from unsorted bulk tissue. This non-tumor lung sample came from over 3 cm beyond the tumor edge. This CDR3 has 14 amino acids. Trimming stripped 5 bases from V and 4 bases from J, with 11 bases between. Per the germline V gene, CDR1 is MDHEN and CDR2 is SYDVKM. Overall study findings and caveats: Compared with tumor, normal lung showed significantly lower TCR diversity.

Sequenced input: distant non-tumor lung tissue. J is TRBJ1-4 and V is TRBV28, with no clear D. The TCR comes from a man aged 55 to 70 with non-small cell lung cancer. The CDR3 sequence: CASSPTGINEKLFF. CDR3 DNA sequence: TGTGCCAGCAGTCCAACGGGGATTAATGAAAAACTGTTTTTT. Filled out from reference TRBV28 and TRBJ1-4, the complete variable domain reads DVKVTQSSRYLVKRTGEKVFLECVQDMDHENMFWYRQDPGLGLRLIYFSYDVKMKEKGDIPEGYSVSREKKERFSLILESASTNQTSMYLCASSPTGINEKLFFGSGTQLSVL.